The 29 T cell receptor beta chains given below trace back to one sample, sequenced in a study of vaccination effects on CD4 cells after COVID-19. Profiled with immunoSEQ multiplex PCR; TCRdb holds only in-frame clones, not every one. The table records 50,000 to 80,000 clones, 70% to 80% of them present only once. It was after nine to ten days of culture that CD4+ T cells were isolated. Everyone in the study got two shots of either the BNT162b2 or mRNA-1273 vaccine. These TCRs are of unknown antigen specificity. Material: CD4+ T cells from PBMCs cultured without peptide, obtained after COVID-19 vaccination. These receptors all stem from a human donor who received a COVID-19 vaccine.

V gene TRBV7-2 combines with J gene TRBJ2-3; no clear D. CDR3 length: 16 amino acids. Germline V gene sequence: CDR1 SGHTA, CDR2 FQGNSA. V shed 3 bases and J shed 4 bases, with 17 bases lying between them. In DNA, the CDR3 is TGTGCCAGCAGCTTGTTTAATGTGGGCGCGGCAGATACGCAGTATTTT. This translates into CASSLFNVGAADTQYF.

This chain links TRBV4-1 with TRBJ2-2; TRBD2 might be the D (5 bases). The germline gives CDR1 MGHRA, CDR2 YSYEKL. V was cut by 4 bases and J by 1 base, with 16 bases left in between. CDR3 size: 17 residues. CDR3 sequence: CASSPGRAYQNTGELFF. DNA of the CDR3: TGCGCCAGCAGCCCGGGAAGGGCCTACCAGAACACCGGGGAGCTGTTTTTT.

The chain employs TRBV5-1 and TRBJ2-7; D ambiguous. Looked up from germline, CDR1 is SGHRS and CDR2 is YFSETQ. This CDR3 region has 14 residues. Trimming took 0 bases from V and 3 from J, leaving 10 bases between them. CDR3 loop: CASSLGAPYYEQYV. CDR3 bases: TGCGCCAGCAGCTTGGGGGCCCCCTACTACGAGCAGTACGTC.

The chain couples TRBV5-4 to TRBJ2-1, with 10 bases that match TRBD2. Unmatched junction bases numbered 8, after V lost 3 bases and J lost 8 bases. Germline CDR1 is SGHNT and CDR2 is YYREEE (reference sequence). This CDR3 region has 15 residues. Here the CDR3 reads CASSSKRGGSDEQFF. CDR3 DNA sequence: TGTGCCAGCAGCTCAAAGCGGGGGGGCTCCGATGAGCAGTTCTTC.

The chain uses TRBV2 and TRBJ2-3; 15 bases align to TRBD2. The germline CDR1 and CDR2 sequences are SNHLY and FYNNEI. This CDR3 is 16 amino acids long. J lost 3 bases, V lost 4 bases, and 2 bases had no gene match. CDR3: CASSVGLAGGTDTQYF. Written as DNA, the CDR3 is TGTGCCAGCAGTGTCGGACTAGCGGGGGGGACAGATACGCAGTATTTT.

This chain joins TRBV3-1 (or the pseudogene TRBV3-2) and TRBJ2-5; D tentatively reads TRBD1 or TRBD2 (5 bases each). CDR1 LGHDT and CDR2 YNNKEL come from the germline V gene (reference sequence). Trimming cost V 0 bases and J 5 bases, with 13 bases left between them. The CDR3 is 15 residues long. CDR3 in DNA: TGTGCCAGCAGCCAAGACGACGGGGCCGGGGAGACCCAGTACTTC. This sequence encodes CASSQDDGAGETQYF.

The sample holds one count of this clone. The V gene is TRBV2, the J gene TRBJ2-5; TRBD1 is a possible D gene (6 bases). Germline V gene sequence: CDR1 SNHLY, CDR2 FYNNEI. The CDR3 runs 14 residues. Trimming pared 7 bases from V and 5 bases from J, leaving 17 bases between. CDR3 DNA: TGTGCCAGCAAGATAGGGAGCCAGGGGGAGACCCAGTACTTC. Protein product: CASKIGSQGETQYF.

Written as DNA, the CDR3 is TGCAGTGCTAGTGCCCCTGCAGCCTATAATTCACCCCTCCACTTT. Translated: CSASAPAAYNSPLHF. The chain carries TRBV20-1 and TRBJ1-6; D not resolved. The CDR3 is 15 amino acids. Germline loops: CDR1 DFQATT, CDR2 SNEGSKA (reference sequence). Trimming stripped 3 bases from V and 2 bases from J, with 11 bases between.

The chain recombines TRBV30 with TRBJ1-6, with D perhaps TRBD1 (5 bases). The CDR3 length is 12 residues. Trimming stripped 1 base from V and 13 bases from J, with 11 bases between. The germline CDR1 and CDR2 sequences are GTSNPN and SVGIG (reference sequence). The CDR3 loop reads CAWSAGPYPLHF. CDR3 bases: TGTGCCTGGAGTGCGGGGCCCTACCCCCTCCACTTT.

The V and J genes are TRBV29-1 and TRBJ2-1; maybe TRBD2 (6 bases). V gave up 2 bases and J gave up 4 bases, with 12 bases separating them. Germline V lookup: CDR1 SQVTM, CDR2 ANQGSEA. The CDR3 is made up of 14 amino acids. The CDR3 sequence is CSVERPGRYNEQFF. CDR3 nucleotide sequence: TGCAGCGTTGAACGGCCGGGGAGGTACAATGAGCAGTTCTTC.

The chain has TRBV19 and TRBJ1-6, with no clear D. CDR3 length: 13 amino acids. Germline V gives CDR1 LNHDA, CDR2 SQIVND (reference sequence). V was cut by 4 bases and J by 5 bases, with 6 bases left in between. The CDR3 sequence: CASSSYNNSPLHF. The CDR3, as DNA: TGTGCCAGTAGTAGTTATAATAATTCACCCCTCCACTTT.

The CDR3 region has the DNA TGTGCCAGCAGTGAACCGGGTTCCGCGTCCAATGAGCAGTTCTTC. Amino acids: CASSEPGSASNEQFF. The chain combines TRBV25-1 with TRBJ2-1; D not resolved. V was cut by 2 bases and J by 6 bases, with 14 bases left in between. Germline V CDR1 and CDR2: MGHDK, SYGVNS. The CDR3 has 15 residues.

V is TRBV6-2 or TRBV6-3 and J is TRBJ2-7; 7 bases line up with TRBD1. V was clipped by 2 bases and J by 3 bases; unmatched bases: 4. This CDR3 contains 14 residues. Germline V gives CDR1 MNHEY, CDR2 SVGEGT. CDR3 bases: TGTGCCAGCAGTTACCCACAGGGGCGCTACGAGCAGTACGTC. This gives the protein CASSYPQGRYEQYV.

J is TRBJ1-6 and V is TRBV12-3 or TRBV12-4, with D perhaps TRBD1 (6 bases). The CDR3 is 13 amino acids. V dropped 8 bases and J dropped 9 bases, with 14 bases sitting between them. DNA of the CDR3: TGTGCCAGCGGACGGACCAGGGGTTCACCCCTCCACTTT. Protein: CASGRTRGSPLHF.

This clone has only a few counts. CDR3: CASSNDRGDRPQHF. CDR3 nucleotide sequence: TGTGCCAGTAGTAACGACAGGGGGGATCGGCCCCAGCATTTT. The chain uses TRBV19 and TRBJ1-5; 9 nucleotides agree with TRBD1. CDR3 length: 14 amino acids. Germline assignment: CDR1 LNHDA and CDR2 SQIVND (reference sequence). After removal of 4 bases from V and 9 bases from J, the junction contained 7 bases not matched to a gene.

The V gene is TRBV6-4, the J gene TRBJ2-1; 7 nucleotides agree with TRBD2. The germline V gene has CDR1 MRHNA and CDR2 SNTAGT. Trimming removed 8 bases from V and 1 base from J; junction bases left unmatched: 2. CDR3 length: 13 residues. The CDR3 DNA reads as TGTGCCAGCTCAGCGGGATCCTACAATGAGCAGTTCTTC. Translated: CASSAGSYNEQFF.

The genes are TRBV7-2 and TRBJ2-7; D not resolved. CDR3 length: 15 residues. V was clipped by 1 base and J by 4 bases, with 14 bases between them. Germline V gene lookup returns CDR1 SGHTA and CDR2 FQGNSA. This CDR3 reads CASSLDSGTRYEQYV. CDR3 sequence (DNA): TGTGCCAGCAGCTTAGACTCAGGAACACGTTACGAGCAGTACGTC.

This rearrangement joins TRBV4-3 to TRBJ1-1; maybe TRBD1 (6 bases). Germline V gives CDR1 LGHNA, CDR2 YSLEER. V was trimmed by 0 bases and J by 2 bases, leaving 10 bases between them. The CDR3 loop spans 15 amino acids. CDR3 DNA: TGCGCCAGCAGCCAAGAGTTACAGGGTAACACTGAAGCTTTCTTT. Translation gives CASSQELQGNTEAFF.

As regards this clone: The same CDR3 also results from other DNA sequences found in this sample. The chain is built from TRBV18 and TRBJ2-5, with unresolved D. V was clipped by 3 bases and J by 1 base, with 6 bases between them. In germline, CDR1 is KGHSH, CDR2 LQKENI. The CDR3 covers 13 residues. In DNA form, the CDR3 reads TGTGCCAGCTCACCGGGGATCCAAGAGACCCAGTACTTC. This codes for CASSPGIQETQYF.

V and J are TRBV5-1 and TRBJ2-5; TRBD1 agrees at 12 bases. CDR1 and CDR2 from the germline V gene are SGHRS and YFSETQ. V trimming: 0 bases; J trimming: 7 bases; junction bases outside the gene matches: 7. This CDR3 has 16 amino acids. In DNA, the CDR3 is TGCGCCAGCAGCTTGGAGGGACAGGGGGCCGGGGTGACCCAGTACTTC. It translates to CASSLEGQGAGVTQYF.

The chain recombines TRBV27 with TRBJ1-5, with TRBD1 identical over 9 bases. CDR3 length: 14 residues. Looked up from germline, CDR1 is MNHEY and CDR2 is SMNVEV (reference sequence). With 9 bases clipped from V and 2 bases from J, the junction kept 5 bases outside the gene matches. The CDR3 region is CASAGQGRNQPQHF. CDR3 bases: TGTGCCAGTGCGGGACAGGGTCGCAATCAGCCCCAGCATTTT.

This rearrangement joins TRBV7-9 to TRBJ2-7; D is perhaps TRBD1 or TRBD2 (5 bases each). CDR1 and CDR2 (germline): SEHNR, FQNEAQ (reference sequence). V dropped 9 bases and J dropped 2 bases, with 14 bases sitting between them. The CDR3 sequence is 13 residues long. CDR3 protein: CARTPRDPYEQYV. CDR3 nucleotide sequence: TGTGCCAGAACACCCCGGGACCCCTACGAGCAGTACGTC.

This chain links TRBV2 with TRBJ1-5; TRBD1 agrees at 8 bases. Trimming took 8 bases from V and 0 from J; bases not matched to a gene: 6. The CDR3 consists of 15 residues. Germline V CDR1 and CDR2: SNHLY, FYNNEI. The CDR3 DNA follows: TGTGCCAGCGGCGGGACAGGACATAGCAATCAGCCCCAGCATTTT. It codes for CASGGTGHSNQPQHF.

CDR3 DNA sequence: TGCGCCAGCAGCTTGACCCCAGGGACGAACACTGAAGCTTTCTTT. Encoded protein: CASSLTPGTNTEAFF. The rearrangement uses TRBV5-1 and TRBJ1-1; tentative D call: TRBD1 (5 bases). This CDR3 is 15 amino acids long. Germline CDR1 and CDR2: SGHRS and YFSETQ. V was clipped by 1 base and J by 1 base, with 11 bases between them.

In its sample, this clone was seen a few times. The rearrangement joins TRBV28 to TRBJ2-7; either TRBD1 or TRBD2 may fit D (7 bases each). Germline assignment: CDR1 MDHEN and CDR2 SYDVKM. The CDR3 consists of 18 residues. The germline V and J ends were trimmed by 3 bases and 4 bases, with 25 bases remaining between them. CDR3 sequence: CASSLRLGVRGGPYEQYV. CDR3 coding DNA: TGTGCCAGCAGTTTGAGGCTCGGGGTCAGGGGGGGACCGTACGAGCAGTACGTC.

The CDR3 region has the DNA TGCAGCGCAGGACACATCCCTAACACTGAAGCTTTCTTT. As protein: CSAGHIPNTEAFF. The rearrangement uses TRBV29-1 and TRBJ1-1, with D maybe TRBD1 (5 bases). CDR1 is SQVTM, CDR2 ANQGSEA, per germline. V dropped 7 bases and J dropped 2 bases, with 14 bases sitting between them. This CDR3 has 13 amino acids.

In this sample, this clone turned up a few times. The rearrangement uses TRBV2 and TRBJ2-2; possibly TRBD1 for D (5 bases). Germline lookup yields CDR1 SNHLY and CDR2 FYNNEI. This CDR3 comprises 14 residues. V gave up 6 bases and J gave up 6 bases, with 14 bases separating them. CDR3 region: CASSVLRVPGELFF. In DNA, the CDR3 is TGTGCCAGCAGCGTTCTCAGGGTGCCCGGGGAGCTGTTTTTT. The full variable domain, completed using reference TRBV2 and TRBJ2-2, is EPEVTQTPSHQVTQMGQEVILRCVPISNHLYFYWYRQILGQKVEFLVSFYNNEISEKSEIFDDQFSVERPDGSNFTLKIRSTKLEDSAMYFCASSVLRVPGELFFGEGSRLTVL.

The chain recombines TRBV7-2 with TRBJ2-5; D may be TRBD2 (6 bases). Trimming took off 1 base at V and 7 bases at J, with 16 bases between the two ends. The CDR3 totals 15 residues. Germline lookup yields CDR1 SGHTA and CDR2 FQGNSA. The CDR3 here is CASSLVYLGGGTQYF. The CDR3 region has the DNA TGTGCCAGCAGCTTAGTTTACTTGGGGGGAGGGACCCAGTACTTC.

There are a few counts of this clone. The V call is TRBV27, the J call TRBJ2-1; D gene unclear. The CDR3 extends over 11 amino acids. The V end lost 6 bases, the J end lost 11 bases, and 11 bases lay between the germline ends. Germline CDR1 is MNHEY and CDR2 is SMNVEV (reference sequence). DNA of the CDR3: TGTGCCAGCAGCTCCTACGGACAGCAGTTCTTC. It yields the protein CASSSYGQQFF.